Sequencing of this T cell receptor beta chain was carried out in a study of long-term antiretroviral therapy in people with HIV. There are 14 residues in the CDR3. V trimming: 8 bases; J trimming: 5 bases; junction bases outside the gene matches: 8. The V gene's germline CDR1 is MDHEN and CDR2 SYDVKM. Sequencing used immunoSEQ v3.0 at survey level. TCRdb keeps only in-frame clones here, not all; method: immunoSEQ multiplex PCR. The data hold around 23,000 clones, with more than 65% observed a single time. This material consisted of unsorted PBMCs, taken 0.3 years after starting antiretroviral therapy. The sequence was collected from a man in his forties or fifties with HIV. The gene calls are TRBV28 and TRBJ1-4, with TRBD1 matching 7 bases. The CDR3 sequence is CASRDPDRNEKLFF. CDR3 nucleotide sequence: TGTGCCAGCCGGGACCCGGACAGGAATGAAAAACTGTTTTTT.